This is a list of T cell receptor beta chains from one sample in a study of cytomegalovirus exposure and HLA in healthy donors. Here immunoSEQ multiplex PCR was the method, and the copy in TCRdb shows in-frame clones only, minus some. Of roughly 100,000 clones listed, about 81% were seen once; the top ten hold about 10%. Sequenced sample: PBMCs. These receptors all come from a man in his forties or fifties in good health and CMV-seronegative. CDR3s include the opening cysteine and the closing phenylalanine or tryptophan. The order of the fields is V gene, J gene, CDR3 protein.

>TRBV7-6|TRBJ1-4
CASSLTGNAFNEKLFF
>TRBV6-1|TRBJ1-1
CASSERGLMNTEAFF
>TRBV5-1|TRBJ2-7
CASSLTTGETYEQYF
>TRBV7-3|TRBJ2-4
CASSLGGRNIQYF
>TRBV5-1|TRBJ1-1
CASSLDPQGMNTEAFF
>TRBV9|TRBJ2-7
CASSGGTGYQNEQYF
>TRBV27|TRBJ1-2
CASSLLPPGGQGLSGYTF
>TRBV30|TRBJ2-5
CAWRGGIGVETQYF
>TRBV15|TRBJ1-2
CATSRDRGYGYTF
>TRBV30|TRBJ2-7
CSKKGGAYEQYF
>TRBV28|TRBJ1-2
CASEQGYGYTF
>TRBV4-1|TRBJ2-7
CASSQVGTSYEQYF
>TRBV27|TRBJ1-5
CASSPSSARNQPQHF
>TRBV2|TRBJ1-6
CASSLTGGQSPLHF
>TRBV2|TRBJ2-5
CASRGQGETQYF
>TRBV11-2|TRBJ2-7
CASSNNDRLDEQYF
>TRBV28|TRBJ2-3
CASSDDRGLADTQYF
>TRBV7-9|TRBJ2-5
CASSTLVGGRIVETQYF
>TRBV9|TRBJ1-1
CASSLKAAGNTEAFF
>TRBV2|TRBJ2-5
CASRSNRDRGRETQYF
>TRBV30|TRBJ2-7
CAWSTSGSRPYEQYF
>TRBV27|TRBJ2-7
CASSFGLEGGYEQYF
>TRBV28|TRBJ2-5
CASRKRTSGVFLETQYF
>TRBV6-1|TRBJ2-7
CASTESGGAWYEQYF
>TRBV9|TRBJ2-1
CASSPRLLAGVNNEQFF
>TRBV10-3|TRBJ2-1
CAISESEGGAYNEQFF
>TRBV6-6|TRBJ2-1
CAYGTSMNEQFF
>TRBV9|TRBJ1-6
CASGESSYNSPLHF
>TRBV4-1|TRBJ1-2
CASSQESQGYGYTF
>TRBV10-3|TRBJ2-1
CAIRPGAVAGNEQFF
>TRBV28|TRBJ2-1
CASSPRTSGGYNEQFF
>TRBV13|TRBJ2-3
CASSLGLTSDTQYF
>TRBV6-5|TRBJ1-5
CASSYSRAGGSQPQHF
>TRBV4-2|TRBJ2-2
CASSQDRASGATGELFF
>TRBV5-1|TRBJ2-1
CASSLESSGGDNEQFF
>TRBV28|TRBJ2-1
CASSFHGTSEDEQFF
>TRBV5-1|TRBJ2-5
CASSFAGGPETQYF
>TRBV19|TRBJ2-2
CASSRQGGYTGELFF
>TRBV30|TRBJ1-2
CAWSSGTGHGYTF
>TRBV30|TRBJ1-5
CAWSFPGQKNQPQHF
>TRBV7-9|TRBJ2-3
CASSLEAEGQYF
>TRBV29-1|TRBJ2-5
CSVADSGETQYF
>TRBV7-6|TRBJ2-7
CASSLTPGYSNHQYF
>TRBV28|TRBJ2-1
CASISAPGSHYNEQFF
>TRBV2|TRBJ1-6
CASTITGPKLDSPLHF
>TRBV7-8|TRBJ2-1
CASSPRQLREQFF
>TRBV28|TRBJ2-6
CASSLHRESGANVLTF
>TRBV6-6|TRBJ1-4
CASTLLAMRDEKLFF
>TRBV30|TRBJ2-5
CAWVRAGARETQYF
>TRBV18|NA
CASSPRFRSGTVSYEQYF
>TRBV10-1|TRBJ2-3
CASSGNRGGRIDTQYF
>TRBV28|TRBJ1-2
CASSSAPPDRPGGYTF
>TRBV2|TRBJ1-5
CASSLGQGSNQPQHF
>TRBV28|TRBJ2-7
CASRRVGAYEQYF
>TRBV6-5|TRBJ2-7
CASSYSTASTYEQYF
>TRBV7-3|TRBJ2-1
CASSTYPGGPYNEQFF
>TRBV20-1|TRBJ1-1
CSARDDREAFF
>TRBV28|TRBJ2-7
CASSHDREIPSSYEQYF